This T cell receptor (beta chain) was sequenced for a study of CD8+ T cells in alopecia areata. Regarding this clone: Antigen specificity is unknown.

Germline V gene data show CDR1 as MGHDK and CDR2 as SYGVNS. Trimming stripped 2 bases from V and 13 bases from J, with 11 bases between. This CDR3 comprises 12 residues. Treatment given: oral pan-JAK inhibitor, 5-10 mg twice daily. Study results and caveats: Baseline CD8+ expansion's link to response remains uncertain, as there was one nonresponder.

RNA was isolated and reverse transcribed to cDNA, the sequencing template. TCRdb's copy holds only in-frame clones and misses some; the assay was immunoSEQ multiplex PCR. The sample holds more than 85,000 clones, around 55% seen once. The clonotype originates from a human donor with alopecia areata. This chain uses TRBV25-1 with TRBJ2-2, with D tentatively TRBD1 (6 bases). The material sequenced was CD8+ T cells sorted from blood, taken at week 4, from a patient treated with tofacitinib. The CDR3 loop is CASSEVGTWLFF. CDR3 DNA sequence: TGTGCCAGCAGTGAAGTGGGGACATGGCTGTTTTTT.